Each of the 19 T cell receptor beta chains below was sequenced from the same sample in a study of shared clonotypes between healthy human individuals. Assay: immunoSEQ multiplex PCR; the TCRdb copy retains only in-frame clones and omits some. The sample has 950,000 to 1,100,000 clones; around 76% are singletons. The sequenced sample consisted of memory CD4+ T cells sorted from blood. Subset indicated: CD45RA-negative fraction. These receptors were taken from a man aged 18-30 years in good health.

This clone turned up a few times. This chain links TRBV6-1 with TRBJ1-2; no firm D call. Germline CDR1 MNHNS, CDR2 SASEGT. The CDR3 covers 13 residues. V was shortened by 2 bases and J by 3 bases, with 7 bases between the two germline ends. The CDR3 reads CASSERSYYGYTF. CDR3 DNA: TGTGCCAGCAGTGAACGCAGCTACTATGGCTACACCTTC.

To note about this clone: This CDR3 is also generated by other DNA sequences in the sample. This chain uses TRBV29-1 with TRBJ1-2; no definite D call. The germline CDR1 and CDR2 sequences are SQVTM and ANQGSEA. The CDR3 totals 11 residues. V was cut by 4 bases and J by 1 base, with 4 bases left in between. This CDR3 reads CSVGRNYGYTF. The CDR3, as DNA: TGCAGCGTTGGGCGTAACTATGGCTACACCTTC. Drawing the rest from reference TRBV29-1 and TRBJ1-2, the complete variable domain is SAVISQKPSRDICQRGTSLTIQCQVDSQVTMMFWYRQQPGQSLTLIATANQGSEATYESGFVIDKFPISRPNLTFSTLTVSNMSPEDSSIYLCSVGRNYGYTFGSGTRLTVV.

The rearrangement joins TRBV2 to TRBJ2-3; D remains ambiguous. Trimming removed 6 bases at V and 0 bases at J, with 19 bases between. Germline V gene data show CDR1 as SNHLY and CDR2 as FYNNEI. The CDR3 extends over 17 amino acids. The CDR3 DNA reads TGTGCCAGCAGCGTCCTAGACGGTCTATCTAGCACAGATACGCAGTATTTT. Its protein is CASSVLDGLSSTDTQYF.

This sequence joins TRBV13 and TRBJ2-1, with 9 bases that match TRBD2. This CDR3 contains 14 residues. V shed 5 bases and J 6 bases; nucleotides not matched to a gene: 5. Germline V CDR1 and CDR2: PRHDT, FYEKMQ (reference sequence). CDR3 protein: CASSPGGRANEQFF. CDR3 in DNA: TGTGCCAGCAGCCCAGGCGGGAGGGCCAATGAGCAGTTCTTC.

The chain combines TRBV7-9 with TRBJ1-6; D is perhaps TRBD1 (5 bases). V lost 5 bases and J lost 5, with 13 bases in between. CDR1 SEHNR and CDR2 FQNEAQ come from the germline V gene (reference sequence). CDR3 length equals 15 residues. This CDR3 is CASSTNDRNNSPLHF. For the CDR3, the DNA is TGTGCCAGCAGCACAAATGACAGAAATAATTCACCCCTCCACTTT.

The V gene is TRBV9, the J gene TRBJ2-3; TRBD1 matches 8 bases. CDR3 length: 16 amino acids. CDR1 is SGDLS and CDR2 is YYNGEE in the germline V gene. V trimming: 4 bases; J trimming: 0 bases; junction bases outside the gene matches: 7. The CDR3 sequence is CASSQPGGRSTDTQYF. CDR3 nucleotides: TGTGCCAGCAGCCAACCAGGGGGCCGTAGCACAGATACGCAGTATTTT.

This clone was detected a few times. The chain links TRBV6-5 to TRBJ1-4; D unclear. The CDR3 consists of 15 residues. Trimming left V 6 bases short and J 5 bases short, with 16 bases between. The germline gives CDR1 MNHEY, CDR2 SVGAGI. The CDR3: CASRTFRGSNEKLFF. CDR3 coding DNA: TGTGCCAGCAGAACGTTTCGGGGTTCCAATGAAAAACTGTTTTTT.

This clone was detected only once. The V and J genes are TRBV18 and TRBJ2-7; no firm D call. Germline V lookup: CDR1 KGHSH, CDR2 LQKENI. V lost 3 bases and J 1 base, leaving 16 bases between the germline ends. The CDR3 length is 16 residues. CDR3 DNA sequence: TGTGCCAGCTCACCGCAAATGGGCAGATCTTCCTACGAGCAGTACTTC. It specifies CASSPQMGRSSYEQYF. Full variable domain (remainder filled in from reference TRBV18 and TRBJ2-7): NAGVMQNPRHLVRRRGQEARLRCSPMKGHSHVYWYRQLPEEGLKFMVYLQKENIIDESGMPKERFSAEFPKEGPSILRIQQVVRGDSAAYFCASSPQMGRSSYEQYFGPGTRLTVT.

Regarding this clone: Additional DNA sequences in this sample encode the identical CDR3. This chain connects TRBV5-6 to TRBJ2-5, with D possibly being TRBD2 (5 bases). CDR3 size: 12 residues. V lost 3 bases and J 8 bases, leaving 11 bases between the germline ends. Germline CDR1 is SGHDT and CDR2 is YYEEEE. This chain's CDR3 is CASSSGLETQYF. In DNA, the CDR3 is TGTGCCAGCAGCTCGGGATTGGAAACCCAGTACTTC.

The chain uses TRBV6-6 and TRBJ2-2; no clear D gene. Trimming took 4 bases from V and 4 from J, leaving 7 bases between them. The germline V gene has CDR1 MNHNY and CDR2 SVGAGI (reference sequence). The length of the CDR3 is 13 residues. This CDR3 is CASSLVSTGELFF. The CDR3 DNA reads TGTGCCAGCAGTTTAGTGAGCACCGGGGAGCTGTTTTTT.

The V and J genes are TRBV5-6 and TRBJ2-3, with TRBD2 matching 10 bases. Germline V gene sequence: CDR1 SGHDT, CDR2 YYEEEE. This CDR3 has 18 amino acids. The V segment lost 0 bases and the J segment 4 bases; nucleotides outside the gene matches: 11. CDR3 amino acids: CASSLGLAGVVLADTQYF. The CDR3 coding sequence is TGTGCCAGCAGCTTGGGCCTAGCGGGAGTTGTTCTCGCAGATACGCAGTATTTT.

The chain uses TRBV9 and TRBJ1-4; a possible D gene is TRBD1 (6 bases). Trimming removed 0 bases at V and 6 bases at J, with 6 bases between. Per germline, CDR1 SGDLS and CDR2 YYNGEE. The CDR3 spans 13 residues. Here the CDR3 reads CASSVAGDEKLFF. The CDR3 region has the DNA TGTGCCAGCAGCGTAGCAGGGGATGAAAAACTGTTTTTT.

Comments on this clone: Distinct nucleotide sequences in the sample also encode this CDR3. The chain joins TRBV5-1 to TRBJ1-2; TRBD1 matches at 8 bases. The V gene's germline CDR1 is SGHRS and CDR2 YFSETQ. V trimming: 3 bases; J trimming: 0 bases; junction bases outside the gene matches: 4. This CDR3 contains 15 residues. The CDR3 loop is CASSYGTGTNYGYTF. DNA for the CDR3: TGCGCCAGCAGCTACGGGACAGGTACTAACTATGGCTACACCTTC.

The V gene is TRBV11-2, the J gene TRBJ1-5; a possible D gene is TRBD1 (5 bases). Trimming stripped 1 base from V and 1 base from J, with 8 bases between. CDR1 SGHAT and CDR2 FQNNGV come from the germline V gene. The CDR3 loop spans 15 amino acids. The CDR3 sequence: CASSLAPGSNQPQHF. The CDR3 coding sequence is TGTGCCAGCAGCTTAGCCCCAGGGAGCAATCAGCCCCAGCATTTT.

Comments on this clone: At the DNA level, this CDR3 is encoded by other sequences in the same sample as well. This chain links TRBV5-8 with TRBJ2-1, with TRBD1 matching over 12 bases. V lost 4 bases and J lost 4; bases outside the gene matches: 3. Looked up from germline, CDR1 is SGHTS and CDR2 is YDEGEE. The CDR3 runs to 15 residues. CDR3 in DNA: TGTGCCAGCAGCAGGGACAGGGGGCTTTACAATGAGCAGTTCTTC. Translated: CASSRDRGLYNEQFF.

The chain joins TRBV5-4 to TRBJ2-3, with D tentatively TRBD2 (6 bases). The CDR3 has 15 residues. Per germline, CDR1 SGHNT and CDR2 YYREEE (reference sequence). The V and J ends lost 0 bases and 4 bases respectively, with 12 bases between them. CDR3 in DNA: TGTGCCAGCAGCTTGGATCGGGGCGGGGCAGATACGCAGTATTTT. It specifies CASSLDRGGADTQYF.

In nucleotides, the CDR3 is TGTGCCAGCAGCCCTAGGACAGGGGTGTTGACTTTCTTT. It yields the protein CASSPRTGVLTFF. The rearrangement links TRBV28 to TRBJ1-1; TRBD1 matches 9 bases. Germline CDR1 reads MDHEN; CDR2 reads SYDVKM. V lost 6 bases, J lost 12 bases, and 11 bases stayed unmatched. The CDR3 loop spans 13 amino acids.

The V call is TRBV6-1, the J call TRBJ1-1; weak D call: TRBD1 (6 bases). Deletions cut 1 base from V and 3 bases from J, with 12 bases between. Germline CDR1 and CDR2: MNHNS and SASEGT. There are 15 residues in the CDR3. The CDR3 region has the DNA TGTGCCAGCAGTGAAGTGGGGGGGCTGGACACTGAAGCTTTCTTT. This sequence encodes CASSEVGGLDTEAFF.

The rearrangement uses TRBV7-2 and TRBJ1-2; 7 bases line up with TRBD1. CDR1 is SGHTA, CDR2 FQGNSA, per germline. The CDR3 is 13 residues long. Trimming removed 6 bases from V and 8 bases from J; junction bases left unmatched: 9. The CDR3 bases are TGTGCCAGCAGACCCAACAGGGGTGGAGGCTACACCTTC. This codes for CASRPNRGGGYTF.